This T cell receptor (beta chain) was captured by sequencing in a study of cytomegalovirus exposure and HLA in healthy donors. Study-wide points: The study assumed roughly uniform donor sequencing depth for presence/absence analyses. Equally common other TCR beta chains were less clonally expanded than HLA-associated ones, a later analysis found.

This clone has only one observation. Its target is unknown. With 60 Vbeta and 13 Jbeta primers, the PCR was carried out. Using immunoSEQ multiplex PCR, the repertoire was profiled, and TCRdb retains in-frame clones only, with some absent. Among 100,000 to 140,000 clones listed, over 70% were seen once. These donors counted as nominally healthy when sampled, but unrecorded immune exposures were likely. The CDR3 is 15 amino acids. From germline, CDR1 is MDHEN and CDR2 SYDVKM. With 6 bases removed from V and 9 bases from J, the gap between germline ends came to 22 bases. The sequencing input was PBMCs. This receptor was obtained from a man younger than 45 in good health and CMV-seronegative. The chain uses TRBV28 and TRBJ2-3; TRBD2 is a possible D gene (5 bases). CDR3 nucleotide sequence: TGTGCCAGCAGCCTGAATGGGGTTGTGAGGGAAACGCAGTATTTT. Protein: CASSLNGVVRETQYF.